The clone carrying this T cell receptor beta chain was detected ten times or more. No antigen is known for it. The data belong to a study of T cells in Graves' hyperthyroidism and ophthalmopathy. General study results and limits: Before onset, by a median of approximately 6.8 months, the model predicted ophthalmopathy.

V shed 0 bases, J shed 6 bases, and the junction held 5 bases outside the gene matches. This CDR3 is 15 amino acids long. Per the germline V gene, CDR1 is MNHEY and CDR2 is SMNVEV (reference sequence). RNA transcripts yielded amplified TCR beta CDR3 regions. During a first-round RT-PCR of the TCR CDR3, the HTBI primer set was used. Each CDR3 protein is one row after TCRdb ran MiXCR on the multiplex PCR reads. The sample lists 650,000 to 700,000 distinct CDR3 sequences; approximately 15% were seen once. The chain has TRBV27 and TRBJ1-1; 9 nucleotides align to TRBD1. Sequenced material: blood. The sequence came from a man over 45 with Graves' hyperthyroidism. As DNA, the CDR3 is TGTGCCAGCAGTTTATCGGGACAGGGCCACGCTGAAGCTTTCTTT. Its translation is CASSLSGQGHAEAFF.